One T cell receptor beta chain is described in this entry. The repertoire was sequenced with immunoSEQ multiplex PCR; TCRdb's copy has only in-frame clones and lacks some. The sample includes some 210,000 clones, around four fifths of them seen just once. This sample was included in a study of blood T cell repertoires in COVID-19. Whole-study context: The United States, Italy and Spain were the sources of the acute and convalescent COVID-19 samples. PBMCs, B-cell-depleted T cells, or T cells provided the cDNA or gDNA that made up the material.

The V and J ends lost 0 bases and 3 bases respectively, with 11 bases between them. This CDR3 is built from 16 residues. Germline V gene sequence: CDR1 SGHTA, CDR2 FQGTGA. The sequenced sample consisted of peripheral blood. The gene calls are TRBV7-3 and TRBJ2-2; D is possibly TRBD2 (6 bases). The clonotype was recovered from an older woman with active or convalescent COVID-19. The CDR3 sequence: CASSLTGRGDTGELFF. In nucleotides, the CDR3 is TGTGCCAGCAGCTTAACGGGCCGCGGGGACACCGGGGAGCTGTTTTTT.